These 5 T cell receptor beta chains originate from one sample sequenced in a study of T cells in Graves' hyperthyroidism and ophthalmopathy. The source material, RNA transcripts, was used to amplify TCR beta CDR3 regions. An initial round of RT-PCR targeting the TCR CDR3 relied on the HTBI primer set. TCRdb called the multiplex PCR reads again in MiXCR, with one record for every CDR3 protein. The table has some 440,000 distinct CDR3 sequences, roughly 14% seen once. Input material: blood. Every receptor here comes from a woman aged 18 to 35 with Graves' hyperthyroidism.

This clonotype was seen at least ten times. The V and J genes are TRBV20-1 and TRBJ2-1; D not certain. CDR1 is DFQATT and CDR2 is SNEGSKA in the germline V gene (reference sequence). The CDR3 consists of 16 residues. V lost 2 bases to trimming and J lost 0 bases, with 14 bases between them. The CDR3 loop is CSARSQDSSSYNEQFF. DNA for the CDR3: TGCAGTGCTAGATCGCAGGATTCAAGCTCCTACAATGAGCAGTTCTTC.

This clonotype was observed many times. This chain uses TRBV12-3 or TRBV12-4 with TRBJ2-7; 10 bases are shared with TRBD1. The length of the CDR3 is 17 residues. With 5 bases clipped from V and 3 bases from J, the junction kept 13 bases outside the gene matches. CDR3 in DNA: TGTGCCAGCAGTCCTACCGGGACAGGGGCCTATCGCTACGAGCAGTACTTC. This encodes CASSPTGTGAYRYEQYF.

J is TRBJ1-1 and V is TRBV12-3 or TRBV12-4; D is uncertain. Trimming left V 3 bases short and J 1 base short, with 9 bases between. CDR3 length: 14 residues. This chain's CDR3 is CASSFWGGNTEAFF. The CDR3 DNA reads as TGTGCCAGCAGTTTTTGGGGAGGGAACACTGAAGCTTTCTTT.

As to this clonotype: A much bigger clone sits one base away, suggesting this may be a read error. The chain carries TRBV7-9 and TRBJ2-3; 8 bases agree with TRBD1. J gave up 2 bases and V 6 bases, and 7 bases lay outside the gene matches. CDR1 SEHNR and CDR2 FQNEAQ come from the germline V gene (reference sequence). CDR3 length: 15 residues. CDR3 amino acids: CASSITGGFTDTQYF. The CDR3 nucleotides are TGTGCCAGCAGTATTACAGGGGGATTCACAGATACGCAGTATTTT.

There are many counts of this clonotype. This chain links TRBV28 with TRBJ2-1; 8 bases map to TRBD2. Germline trimming cut 5 bases from V and 3 bases from J; bases unmatched to any gene: 6. Per the germline V gene, CDR1 is MDHEN and CDR2 is SYDVKM. CDR3 length equals 15 residues. CDR3 DNA: TGTGCCAGCAGTCCCGGGGGGGCCGACTACAATGAGCAGTTCTTC. Amino acids: CASSPGGADYNEQFF. Filled out from reference TRBV28 and TRBJ2-1, the complete variable domain reads DVKVTQSSRYLVKRTGEKVFLECVQDMDHENMFWYRQDPGLGLRLIYFSYDVKMKEKGDIPEGYSVSREKKERFSLILESASTNQTSMYLCASSPGGADYNEQFFGPGTRLTVL.